This T cell receptor beta chain is drawn from a study of T-cell reconstitution after alpha-beta-depleted transplantation in children. Study-level findings and limits: Several hundred expanded graft clones reportedly were the source of alpha-beta T cells about two months after transplant.

This clonotype was recorded a few times. Antigen unknown. Germline V gene lookup returns CDR1 MNHEY and CDR2 SMNVEV (reference sequence). Trimming took 6 bases from V and 4 from J; bases not matched to a gene: 5. The CDR3 spans 14 residues. TCRbeta library construction was performed incorporating unique molecular identifiers. TCRdb used MiXCR to reprocess the PCR reads, holding one entry per CDR3 protein. Altogether hundreds of thousands of distinct CDR3 sequences are present, less than 15% being singletons, with the ten largest covering 0.79%. The sample here was PBMCs, taken before TCRalphabeta/CD19-depleted stem cell transplant. This clonotype was obtained from a girl aged 2 to 9 with congenital amegakaryocytic thrombocytopenia, due to receive a stem cell transplant. V usage is TRBV27 and J usage is TRBJ2-7; TRBD2 matches at 11 bases. CDR3 in amino acids: CASSTGTSGYEQYF. CDR3 in DNA: TGTGCCAGCAGCACGGGGACTAGCGGATACGAGCAGTACTTC.